The 28 T cell receptor beta chains below come from one sample, sequenced in a study of identical twins (dated by TCRdb to about 2016). Receptor libraries were prepared by 5' RACE. Reads for this sample came from an Illumina HiSeq 2000. TCRdb applied fastp at Q25 and MiXCR to the public reads, then kept only in-frame beta chains. Rows are unified per CDR3 protein, each entry keeping the most common DNA and genes. This sample comprises about 200,000 distinct CDR3 sequences, under 8.5% of them detected only once. Roughly 14% of the sample is in the top ten clones. These same data were also listed under a study on T cells expressing NK-cell markers.

Sequenced material: CD8+ T cells sorted from blood. The source is a woman aged 18-29 years in good health.

This clonotype has a handful of counts. This chain links TRBV6-1 with TRBJ1-1; D is perhaps TRBD1 (6 bases). The CDR3 is 14 residues long. Trimming cost V 4 bases and J 4 bases, with 13 bases left between them. CDR1 MNHNS and CDR2 SASEGT come from the germline V gene. CDR3 bases: TGTGCCAGCAGTGCCCCGAGGGGGAGCACTGAAGCTTTCTTT. This encodes CASSAPRGSTEAFF.

This clonotype was counted between two and nine times. This chain joins TRBV10-3 and TRBJ2-7; a possible D gene is TRBD2 (6 bases). Per the germline V gene, CDR1 is ENHRY and CDR2 is SYGVKD. There are 13 residues in the CDR3. Trimming cost V 6 bases and J 5 bases, with 14 bases left between them. Here the CDR3 reads CAIRAVAVDEQYF. The CDR3 nucleotides read TGTGCCATCAGGGCAGTAGCGGTGGACGAGCAGTACTTC.

This chain uses TRBV12-3 or TRBV12-4 with TRBJ1-6, with unresolved D. V lost 5 bases and J lost 10, with 6 bases in between. The CDR3 consists of 11 residues. CDR3 in amino acids: CASSPGSPLHF. CDR3 coding DNA: TGTGCCAGCAGTCCGGGATCACCCCTCCACTTT.

This clonotype has a count of ten or more. The chain couples TRBV7-8 to TRBJ2-7; 9 positions match TRBD1. This CDR3 has 15 residues. The germline CDR1 and CDR2 sequences are SGHVS and FQNEAQ. The trim removed 5 bases at V and 4 bases at J, leaving 9 bases unmatched. The CDR3 region has the DNA TGTGCCAGCAGCGCTTTGGGACAGGGTCCGTACGAGCAGTACTTC. It is translated as CASSALGQGPYEQYF.

The gene calls are TRBV20-1 and TRBJ2-7, with 11 positions matching TRBD1. Germline CDR1 reads DFQATT; CDR2 reads SNEGSKA (reference sequence). There are 14 residues in the CDR3. Unmatched junction bases numbered 10, after V lost 6 bases and J lost 6 bases. CDR3 sequence (DNA): TGCAGTGCGCGGTCCGGGACAGGGGGGGCCGAGCAGTACTTC. This codes for CSARSGTGGAEQYF.

The chain joins TRBV27 to TRBJ1-1; tentative D call: TRBD1 (6 bases). The germline gives CDR1 MNHEY, CDR2 SMNVEV (reference sequence). Deletions cut 0 bases from V and 5 bases from J, with 16 bases between. The CDR3 contains 16 residues. The CDR3 protein is CASSLSLSTGRTEAFF. The CDR3 coding sequence is TGTGCCAGCAGTTTATCGCTTTCCACAGGGAGGACTGAAGCTTTCTTT.

The sample holds a few counts of this clonotype. The J gene is TRBJ1-6, the V gene TRBV9; 8 nucleotides line up with TRBD1. Trimming at V came to 5 bases and at J to 9 bases, leaving 4 bases not matched to a gene. The CDR3 spans 13 residues. The germline V gene has CDR1 SGDLS and CDR2 YYNGEE. For the CDR3, the DNA is TGTGCCAGCAGACAGGGGGATAGTTCACCCCTCCACTTT. It is translated as CASRQGDSSPLHF.

Many counts were recorded for this clonotype. V and J are TRBV25-1 and TRBJ2-1; D could derive from TRBD1 or TRBD2 (5 bases each). Trimming took off 1 base at V and 7 bases at J, with 20 bases between the two ends. From germline, CDR1 is MGHDK and CDR2 SYGVNS. The length of the CDR3 is 17 residues. CDR3 sequence (DNA): TGTGCCAGCAGTGAATTCCCGGCAGGAGGCCCAGGGAATGAGCAGTTCTTC. Translation: CASSEFPAGGPGNEQFF.

This chain uses TRBV11-2 with TRBJ2-5; a possible D gene is TRBD1 (5 bases). V shed 4 bases and J shed 4 bases, with 16 bases lying between them. Per the germline V gene, CDR1 is SGHAT and CDR2 is FQNNGV. The CDR3 is 15 amino acids. The CDR3 region is CASSSSTDFSETQYF. CDR3 nucleotide sequence: TGTGCCAGCAGCTCGTCGACAGACTTTTCAGAGACCCAGTACTTC.

This chain joins TRBV7-9 and TRBJ2-1; 12 bases are shared with TRBD2. J gave up 6 bases and V 3 bases, and 3 bases lay outside the gene matches. Germline V gives CDR1 SEHNR, CDR2 FQNEAQ (reference sequence). The CDR3 is 15 amino acids. In DNA, the CDR3 is TGTGCCAGCAGCTTTCTAGCGGGGGGGCCCAATGAGCAGTTCTTC. This codes for CASSFLAGGPNEQFF.

This clonotype has just a few counts. The genes are TRBV20-1 and TRBJ1-3; no clear D gene. Germline V gives CDR1 DFQATT, CDR2 SNEGSKA (reference sequence). The CDR3 contains 12 residues. Trimming took off 3 bases at V and 0 bases at J, with 3 bases between the two ends. Written as DNA, the CDR3 is TGCAGTGCTAGTCCCTCTGGAAACACCATATATTTT. It translates to CSASPSGNTIYF.

This chain connects TRBV3-1 to TRBJ2-1; maybe TRBD2 (6 bases). This CDR3 has 17 residues. Trimming shortened V by 11 bases and J by 3 bases, and 26 bases separated the two germline ends. Germline V lookup: CDR1 LGHDT, CDR2 YNNKEL (reference sequence). CDR3 sequence (DNA): TGTGCCTCCACCCAACAGCTTGCGGGAAGGTTCTACAATGAGCAGTTCTTC. Encoded protein: CASTQQLAGRFYNEQFF.

Worth noting for this clonotype: At one end, the junction sequence differs from germline, possibly due to a read error. This sequence joins TRBV5-1 and TRBJ2-2; either TRBD1 or TRBD2 may fit D (6 bases each). This CDR3 is built from 14 residues. The germline gives CDR1 SGHRS, CDR2 YFSETQ. The CDR3 protein is CDSSLAGGFGELFF. CDR3 in DNA: TGCGACAGCAGCTTGGCCGGGGGCTTCGGGGAGCTGTTTTTT.

This clonotype was recorded at least ten times. The chain has TRBV7-9 and TRBJ2-1, with D possibly being TRBD2 (5 bases). This CDR3 comprises 15 residues. With 0 bases removed from V and 0 bases from J, the gap between germline ends came to 6 bases. Germline assignment: CDR1 SEHNR and CDR2 FQNEAQ (reference sequence). The DNA for the CDR3 is TGTGCCAGCAGCTTAGCGACTAACTCCTACAATGAGCAGTTCTTC. Amino acid sequence: CASSLATNSYNEQFF.

The table lists this clonotype with a few counts. The chain combines TRBV27 with TRBJ2-1; 11 bases fit TRBD2. The V and J ends lost 5 bases and 5 bases, in that order; junction bases with no gene match: 11. This CDR3 region has 17 residues. Germline V lookup: CDR1 MNHEY, CDR2 SMNVEV (reference sequence). CDR3 in amino acids: CASSDRLAGGGDNEQFF. The CDR3 DNA follows: TGTGCCAGCAGTGACCGGCTAGCGGGGGGCGGCGACAATGAGCAGTTCTTC.

This clonotype was picked up a small number of times. The genes are TRBV27 and TRBJ2-1, with no clear D. The CDR3 spans 13 residues. The germline CDR1 and CDR2 sequences are MNHEY and SMNVEV (reference sequence). V lost 2 bases, J lost 6 bases, and 8 bases lay in between. CDR3 residues: CASSLVHSNEQFF. The CDR3 nucleotides are TGTGCCAGCAGTTTAGTCCATAGCAATGAGCAGTTCTTC.

The V and J genes are TRBV7-8 and TRBJ2-7; 7 nucleotides line up with TRBD1. The V gene's germline CDR1 is SGHVS and CDR2 FQNEAQ. V lost 3 bases to trimming and J lost 2 bases; unmatched junction nucleotides: 7. The CDR3 consists of 15 residues. This CDR3 reads CASSLWQGVPYEQYF. In DNA, the CDR3 is TGTGCCAGCAGCTTGTGGCAGGGGGTTCCCTACGAGCAGTACTTC.

The chain couples TRBV9 to TRBJ1-1; D possibly corresponds to TRBD1 (5 bases). V was clipped by 0 bases and J by 2 bases, with 8 bases between them. Germline CDR1 SGDLS, CDR2 YYNGEE. This CDR3 is built from 14 residues. CDR3 sequence reads: CASSVAGGNTEAFF. The CDR3 coding sequence is TGTGCCAGCAGCGTAGCCGGGGGTAACACTGAAGCTTTCTTT.

This clonotype was picked up many times. This chain connects TRBV7-2 to TRBJ2-1; weak D call: TRBD2 (6 bases). The CDR3 length is 20 residues. Germline V gene sequence: CDR1 SGHTA, CDR2 FQGNSA. V was cut by 3 bases and J by 7 bases, with 31 bases left in between. The CDR3: CASSFAVGDWTDSDRNEQFF. CDR3 DNA: TGTGCCAGCAGCTTTGCCGTCGGGGACTGGACCGACTCCGACCGGAATGAGCAGTTCTTC.

This clonotype was detected many times. The CDR3 region is CASSFPGRAYNEQFF. For the CDR3, the DNA is TGCGCCAGCAGCTTCCCCGGGAGGGCCTACAATGAGCAGTTCTTC. The chain links TRBV5-1 to TRBJ2-1; 8 bases agree with TRBD2. Per germline, CDR1 SGHRS and CDR2 YFSETQ. CDR3 length: 15 residues. V was pared by 2 bases and J by 2 bases, with 3 bases of the junction left unmatched.

This clonotype has a handful of counts. The rearrangement uses TRBV5-1 and TRBJ2-2; D not certain. CDR1 SGHRS and CDR2 YFSETQ come from the germline V gene. The CDR3 spans 13 residues. Trimming removed 1 base at V and 6 bases at J, with 7 bases between. The CDR3 DNA reads TGCGCCAGCAGCTTGAGAGAGCCCGGGGAGCTGTTTTTT. Its translation: CASSLREPGELFF.

This clonotype has a count of ten or more. The V and J genes are TRBV4-1 and TRBJ1-2, with unresolved D. In germline, CDR1 is MGHRA, CDR2 YSYEKL. Trimming pared 0 bases from V and 6 bases from J, leaving 8 bases between. The CDR3 runs to 13 residues. CDR3 residues: CASSQDLLDGYTF. CDR3 DNA: TGCGCCAGCAGCCAAGACCTCCTGGATGGCTACACCTTC.

A few counts support this clonotype. V is TRBV11-2 and J is TRBJ1-6; D gene ambiguous. From germline, CDR1 is SGHAT and CDR2 FQNNGV. This CDR3 spans 15 amino acids. V was clipped by 3 bases and J by 7 bases, with 13 bases between them. CDR3 bases: TGTGCCAGCAGCTTCGTCGGCCGGTCCAATTCACCCCTCCACTTT. Its translation: CASSFVGRSNSPLHF. Full variable domain (outside the CDR3, taken from reference TRBV11-2 and TRBJ1-6): EAGVAQSPRYKIIEKRQSVAFWCNPISGHATLYWYQQILGQGPKLLIQFQNNGVVDDSQLPKDRFSAERLKGVDSTLKIQPAKLEDSAVYLCASSFVGRSNSPLHFGNGTRLTVT.

The chain has TRBV7-8 and TRBJ2-6; D gene unclear. Germline loops: CDR1 SGHVS, CDR2 FQNEAQ. The CDR3 is 15 amino acids. The V gene lost 6 bases and the J gene lost 0 bases, with 9 bases spanning the gap. The CDR3: CASSGTYSGANVLTF. CDR3 in DNA: TGTGCCAGCAGTGGCACCTACTCTGGGGCCAACGTCCTGACTTTC.

This clonotype came up many times. The chain employs TRBV12-3 or TRBV12-4 and TRBJ1-5; D remains unclear. This CDR3 is built from 12 residues. The V gene lost 9 bases and the J gene lost 3 bases, with 9 bases spanning the gap. Here the CDR3 DNA reads TGTGCCAGTGGGAGGGACAATCAGCCCCAGCATTTT. Amino acid sequence: CASGRDNQPQHF.

In its sample, this clonotype was seen many times. The V and J genes are TRBV4-2 and TRBJ2-3, with D possibly being TRBD2 (6 bases). Between the trimmed V and J ends, which lost 4 bases and 0 bases, there was a span of 11 bases. The CDR3 has 15 amino acids. Germline lookup yields CDR1 LGHNA and CDR2 YNFKEQ. CDR3: CASSPFSGSTDTQYF. The CDR3 DNA is TGTGCCAGCAGCCCGTTTAGCGGTAGCACAGATACGCAGTATTTT.

This clonotype came up a few times. The V call is TRBV5-6, the J call TRBJ1-1; no definite D call. In germline, CDR1 is SGHDT, CDR2 YYEEEE. V lost 9 bases, J lost 3 bases, and 12 bases lay in between. The CDR3 has 12 residues. The CDR3 DNA reads TGTGCCACCAGAACTGGGGACACTGAAGCTTTCTTT. As protein: CATRTGDTEAFF.

A few counts support this clonotype. The V call is TRBV7-9, the J call TRBJ2-1; 12 nucleotides line up with TRBD1. CDR3 length equals 15 residues. Germline assignment: CDR1 SEHNR and CDR2 FQNEAQ (reference sequence). The V gene end was trimmed by 5 bases and the J gene end by 5 bases; junction bases not matched to a gene: 4. The CDR3 sequence is CASSAGTGGNNEQFF. For the CDR3, the DNA is TGTGCCAGCAGCGCCGGGACAGGGGGCAACAATGAGCAGTTCTTC.